This TCR beta chain comes out of a study of T cell repertoires in cytomegalovirus infection. Study information: As its CMV epitopes, the study selected recently identified HLA-C-restricted and well-studied HLA-B-restricted targets. Study conclusions and caveats: There were HLA-C-restricted CMV-specific TCR beta clonotypes dominating the ex vivo response.

For this clonotype: Its matching antigen is unknown.

MiXCR was run by TCRdb on the reads, yielding one entry per CDR3 protein. The sample lists 900,000 to 950,000 distinct CDR3 sequences, around 29% occurring once. The receptor was derived from a human donor in good health (CMV status not recorded). Some clones in this sample may be carry-over from other donors' samples. The input for sequencing was cultured CD8+ T cells from PBMCs, taken from culture after CMV antigen stimulation.

This CDR3 reads CASSSKTGVVRTGELFF. For the CDR3, the DNA is TGTGCCAGCAGTTCGAAGACAGGGGTCGTTCGCACCGGGGAGCTGTTTTTT. The chain uses TRBV12-3 or TRBV12-4 and TRBJ2-2; 8 bases map to TRBD1. Losses at the gene ends were 4 bases for V and 4 bases for J; bases not matched to a gene: 11. This CDR3 spans 17 amino acids.